The clone carrying this TCR beta chain was picked up many times. Its antigen is not known. Patients having uncontrolled infection, another autoimmune disease, pregnancy or lactation were not included. The data stem from a study of T cells in Graves' hyperthyroidism and ophthalmopathy. The study, taken as a whole, reports: With a median lead of around 5.9 months before onset, the model predicted ophthalmopathy.

Amplified regions were TCR beta CDR3 sequences from RNA transcripts. First-round RT-PCR with HTBI primers amplified the TCR CDR3 region. A single record per CDR3 protein comes from TCRdb applying MiXCR to the multiplex PCR reads. This sample yields 200,000 to 300,000 distinct CDR3 sequences, of which 15% to 20% are seen a single time; approximately 30% belongs to the top ten. J was trimmed by 6 bases and V by 2 bases; bases with no gene match: 4. The CDR3 has 15 residues. Germline values: CDR1 MNHEY, CDR2 SVGAGI. The chain joins TRBV6-5 to TRBJ2-1, with 10 bases fitting TRBD1. The receptor was derived from a woman aged 18-29 years with Graves' ophthalmopathy. What was sequenced was blood. The CDR3 nucleotides read TGTGCCAGCAGTTACCGGACAGGGGGGGGCAATGAGCAGTTCTTC. It yields the protein CASSYRTGGGNEQFF.